This TCR beta chain was retrieved from a study of cytomegalovirus exposure and HLA in healthy donors. Study-level background: The study placed about four fifths of its approximately 380 genotyped donors in the Caucasian-associated ancestry cluster. Study findings and constraints: Earlier findings revealed that most TCR beta V segments proved productive either about 90% or about 30% of the time. Solely CMV serostatus was available to characterize immune exposure.

The germline CDR1 and CDR2 sequences are KGHSH and LQKENI. The CDR3 is 13 residues long. J lost 5 bases, V lost 6 bases, and 4 bases had no gene match. On this clone: Its antigen remains unidentified.

With 60 Vbeta and 13 Jbeta primers, the PCR was carried out. Sequencing was performed with immunoSEQ multiplex PCR; in TCRdb, only in-frame clones are kept and a portion is missing. The data hold nearly 110,000 clones, with roughly 80% observed a single time. The chain uses TRBV18 and TRBJ2-5; TRBD1 agrees at 9 bases. The sequence derives from a man younger than 40 in good health and CMV-seronegative. Sequencing input: PBMCs. The DNA of the CDR3 is TGTGCCAGCTCCAGACAGGGGGGTGAGACCCAGTACTTC. This codes for CASSRQGGETQYF.